This TCR beta chain was identified during a study of Ad26.COV2.S vaccination and SARS-CoV-2 variants. Study conclusions and caveats: Placebo recipients trailed vaccine recipients in spike-specific TCR breadth.

There are 15 residues in the CDR3. The trim removed 5 bases at V and 9 bases at J, leaving 6 bases unmatched. CDR1 and CDR2 from the germline V gene are SEHNR and FQNEAQ (reference sequence). Treatment defined: about 20 received Ad26.COV2.S at low or high dose, single or two shots; roughly five received placebo; per-sample allocation not given. Samples analyzed were those drawn on day 63 after the first vaccine or placebo injection. Profiling relied on immunoSEQ multiplex PCR, and the TCRdb table lists in-frame clones only, not all of them. The table lists under 600,000 clones, around 89% of them singletons. Remarks on this clone: Its antigen is unidentified.

The TCR originated in a person aged 18-65 years who received the Ad26.COV2.S COVID-19 vaccine or a placebo. Sequencing was performed on peripheral blood, taken in a trial of Ad26.COV2.S vaccine versus placebo. The V gene is TRBV7-9, the J gene TRBJ2-1; 14 bases map to TRBD2. The CDR3 loop reads CASSLGLAGEVEQFF. CDR3 DNA sequence: TGTGCCAGCAGCCTGGGACTAGCGGGAGAGGTTGAGCAGTTCTTC.